This TCR beta chain was obtained from a study of cytomegalovirus exposure and HLA in healthy donors. Broader study findings: Most TCR sequences proved rare, with some public TCRs found in many donors. Cytomegalovirus association was assigned to some 160 TCR beta chains. Testing in vitro showed a few CMV-associated chains specific for CMV antigens.

A roughly 120-subject validation cohort, separate from the approximately 720-subject first cohort, supplied the donors. Comments on this clone: Its antigen is still unknown.

Sequencing used immunoSEQ multiplex PCR; TCRdb keeps in-frame clones, though not all of them. The sample consists of 120,000 or so clones, about 89% of them appearing once. The CDR3 loop spans 17 amino acids. V is TRBV21-1 and J is TRBJ1-1; the table's D call, TRBD1, has no DNA check behind it. TRBV21-1 is a documented pseudogene. The clonotype originates from a woman younger than 35 in good health and CMV-seronegative. The sample consisted of PBMCs. CDR3 DNA: TGTGCCAGCAGCACGGAGGGACAGCTTGTTATGAACACTGAAGCTTTCTTT. This sequence encodes CASSTEGQLVMNTEAFF.